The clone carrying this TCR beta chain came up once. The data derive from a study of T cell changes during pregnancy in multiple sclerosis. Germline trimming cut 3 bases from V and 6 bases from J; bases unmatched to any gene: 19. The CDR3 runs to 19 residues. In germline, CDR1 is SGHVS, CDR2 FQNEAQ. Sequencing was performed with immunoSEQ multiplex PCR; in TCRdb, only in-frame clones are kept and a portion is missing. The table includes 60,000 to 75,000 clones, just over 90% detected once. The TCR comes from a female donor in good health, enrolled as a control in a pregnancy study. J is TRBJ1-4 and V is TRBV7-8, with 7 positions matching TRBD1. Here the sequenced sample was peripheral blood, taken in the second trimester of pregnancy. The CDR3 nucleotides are TGTGCCAGCAGCTTTAACCCGACAGGGCCAGCTACCGAAGATGAAAAACTGTTTTTT. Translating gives CASSFNPTGPATEDEKLFF.